The present TCR beta chain was sequenced within a study of blood T cell repertoires in COVID-19. Whole-study context: Researchers got acute and convalescent COVID-19 samples from the United States, Italy and Spain. In each case, the material was cDNA or gDNA derived from T cells, B-cell-depleted T cells, or PBMCs.

TCRdb keeps only in-frame clones here, not all; method: immunoSEQ multiplex PCR. The sample contains 490,000 or so clones, 85% to 90% of which appear only once. V lost 5 bases and J 7 bases, leaving 13 bases between the germline ends. There are 14 residues in the CDR3. The germline V gene has CDR1 SGHDT and CDR2 YYEEEE. This clone has more than one count but fewer than ten. Enrollees, about 18 to 90 years old, lived in approximately 25 US areas. All recovered Cohort 3 donors got two negative PCRs, got clearance, or saw symptom resolution. This chain uses TRBV5-6 with TRBJ1-6; tentative D call: TRBD1 (5 bases). This clonotype originated in a woman in her thirties or forties who had recovered from COVID-19. Specimen: PBMCs or T cells enriched from blood (not recorded which). CDR3 region: CASSTSRDNSPLHF. The CDR3 DNA follows: TGTGCCAGCAGTACCTCGCGGGACAATTCACCCCTCCACTTT.